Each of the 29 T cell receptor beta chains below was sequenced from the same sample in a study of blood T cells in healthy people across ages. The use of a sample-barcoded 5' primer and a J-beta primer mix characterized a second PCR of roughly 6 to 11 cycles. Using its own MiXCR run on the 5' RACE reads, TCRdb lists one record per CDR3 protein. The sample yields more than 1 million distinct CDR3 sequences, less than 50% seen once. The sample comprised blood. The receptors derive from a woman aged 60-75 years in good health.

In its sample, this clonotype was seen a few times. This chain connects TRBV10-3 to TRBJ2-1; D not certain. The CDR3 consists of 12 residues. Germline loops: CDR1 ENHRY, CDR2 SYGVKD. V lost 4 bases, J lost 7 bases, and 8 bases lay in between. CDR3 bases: TGTGCCATCAGTGTCGTGGAGAATGAGCAGTTCTTC. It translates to CAISVVENEQFF.

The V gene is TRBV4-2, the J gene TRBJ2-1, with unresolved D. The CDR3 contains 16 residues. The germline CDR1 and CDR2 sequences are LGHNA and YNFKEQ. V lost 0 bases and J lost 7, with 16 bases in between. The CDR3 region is CASSQEPDPIVNEQFF. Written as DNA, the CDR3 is TGTGCCAGCAGCCAAGAACCAGACCCGATCGTAAATGAGCAGTTCTTC.

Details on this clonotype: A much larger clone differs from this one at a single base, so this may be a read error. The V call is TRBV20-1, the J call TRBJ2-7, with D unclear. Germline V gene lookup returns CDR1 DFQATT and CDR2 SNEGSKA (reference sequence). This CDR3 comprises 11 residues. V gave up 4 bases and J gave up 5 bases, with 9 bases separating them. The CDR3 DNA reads TGCAGTGCTAACCCAATCCACGAGCAGTACTTC. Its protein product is CSANPIHEQYF.

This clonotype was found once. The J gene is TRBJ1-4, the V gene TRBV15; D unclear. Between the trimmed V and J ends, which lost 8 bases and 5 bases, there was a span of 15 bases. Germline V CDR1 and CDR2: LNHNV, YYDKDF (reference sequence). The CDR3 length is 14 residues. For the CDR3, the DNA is TGTGCCACCTCTCGGAAGTTGACCAATGAAAAACTGTTTTTT. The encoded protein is CATSRKLTNEKLFF.

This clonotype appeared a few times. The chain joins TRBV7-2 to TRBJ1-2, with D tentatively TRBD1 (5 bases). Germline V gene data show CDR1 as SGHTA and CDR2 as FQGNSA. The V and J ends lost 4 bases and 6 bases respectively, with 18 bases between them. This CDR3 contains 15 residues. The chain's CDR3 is CASSYRPGGVDGYTF. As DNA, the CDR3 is TGTGCCAGCAGCTATAGACCGGGGGGAGTCGATGGCTACACCTTC. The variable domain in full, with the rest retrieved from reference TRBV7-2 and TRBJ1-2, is GAGVSQSPSNKVTEKGKDVELRCDPISGHTALYWYRQSLGQGLEFLIYFQGNSAPDKSGLPSDRFSAERTGGSVSTLTIQRTQQEDSAVYLCASSYRPGGVDGYTFGSGTRLTVV.

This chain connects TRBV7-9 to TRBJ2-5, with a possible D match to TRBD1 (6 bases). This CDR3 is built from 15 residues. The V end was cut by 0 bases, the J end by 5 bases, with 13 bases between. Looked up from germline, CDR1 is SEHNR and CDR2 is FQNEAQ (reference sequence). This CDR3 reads CASSLAGAQGETQYF. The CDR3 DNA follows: TGTGCCAGCAGCTTAGCGGGAGCGCAGGGGGAGACCCAGTACTTC.

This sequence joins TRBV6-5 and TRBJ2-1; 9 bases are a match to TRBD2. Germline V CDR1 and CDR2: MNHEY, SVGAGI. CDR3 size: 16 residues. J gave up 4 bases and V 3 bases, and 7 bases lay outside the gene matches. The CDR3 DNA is TGTGCCAGCAGTTATACATTGACTAGCGGATACAATGAGCAGTTCTTC. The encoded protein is CASSYTLTSGYNEQFF.

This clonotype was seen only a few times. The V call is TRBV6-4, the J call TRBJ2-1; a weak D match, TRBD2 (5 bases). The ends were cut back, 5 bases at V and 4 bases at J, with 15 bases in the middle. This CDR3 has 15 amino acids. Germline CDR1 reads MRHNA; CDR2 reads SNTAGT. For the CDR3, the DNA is TGTGCCAGCAGTAACCCCTTCGGACTGTACAATGAGCAGTTCTTC. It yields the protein CASSNPFGLYNEQFF.

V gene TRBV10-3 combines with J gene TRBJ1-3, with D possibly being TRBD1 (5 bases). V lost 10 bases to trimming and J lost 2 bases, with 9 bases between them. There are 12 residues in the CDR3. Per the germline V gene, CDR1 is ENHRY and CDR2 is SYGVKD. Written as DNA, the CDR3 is TGTGCCACCGGGACCGCTGGAAACACCATATATTTT. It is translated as CATGTAGNTIYF.

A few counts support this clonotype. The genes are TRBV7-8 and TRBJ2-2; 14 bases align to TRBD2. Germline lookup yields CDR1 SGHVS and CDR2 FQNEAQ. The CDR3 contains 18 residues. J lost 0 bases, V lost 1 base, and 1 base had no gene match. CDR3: CASSLGLAGGPNTGELFF. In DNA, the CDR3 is TGTGCCAGCAGCTTAGGACTAGCGGGAGGGCCGAACACCGGGGAGCTGTTTTTT.

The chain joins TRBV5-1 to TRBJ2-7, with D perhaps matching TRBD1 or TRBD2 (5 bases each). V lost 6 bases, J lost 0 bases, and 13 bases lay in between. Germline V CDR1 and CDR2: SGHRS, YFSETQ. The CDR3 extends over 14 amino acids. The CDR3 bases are TGCGCCAGCACCCGGGACGGGTTCTCCTACGAGCAGTACTTC. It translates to CASTRDGFSYEQYF.

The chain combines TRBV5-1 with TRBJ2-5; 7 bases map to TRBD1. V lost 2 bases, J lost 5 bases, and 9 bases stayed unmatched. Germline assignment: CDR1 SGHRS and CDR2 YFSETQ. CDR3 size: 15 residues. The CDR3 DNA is TGCGCCAGCAGCTTAAGTCCACAGGGGCGGGAGACCCAGTACTTC. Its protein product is CASSLSPQGRETQYF.

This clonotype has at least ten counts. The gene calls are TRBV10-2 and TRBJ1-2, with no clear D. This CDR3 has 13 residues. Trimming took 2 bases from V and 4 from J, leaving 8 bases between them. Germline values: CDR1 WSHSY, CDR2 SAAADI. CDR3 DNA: TGCGCCAGCAGTGAGGACGGTACCTATGGCTACACCTTC. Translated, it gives CASSEDGTYGYTF.

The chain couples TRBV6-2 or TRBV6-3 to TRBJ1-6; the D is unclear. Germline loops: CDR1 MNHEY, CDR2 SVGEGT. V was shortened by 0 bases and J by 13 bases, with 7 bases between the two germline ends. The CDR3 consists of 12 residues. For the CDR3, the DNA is TGTGCCAGCAGTTACTCGCAAGGCCCCCTCCACTTT. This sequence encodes CASSYSQGPLHF.

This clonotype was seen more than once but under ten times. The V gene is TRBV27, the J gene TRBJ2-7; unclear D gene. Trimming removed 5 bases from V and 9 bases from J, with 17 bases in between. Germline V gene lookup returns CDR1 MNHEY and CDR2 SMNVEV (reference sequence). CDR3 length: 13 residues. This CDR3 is CASSKSTLTVQYF. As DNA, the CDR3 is TGTGCCAGCAGTAAATCGACACTCACGGTGCAGTACTTC.

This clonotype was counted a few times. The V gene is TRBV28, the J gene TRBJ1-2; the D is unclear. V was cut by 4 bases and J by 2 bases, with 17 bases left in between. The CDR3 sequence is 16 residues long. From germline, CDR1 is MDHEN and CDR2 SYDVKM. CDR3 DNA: TGTGCCAGCAGTTCCCCGACACTCTTAGGAAACTATGGCTACACCTTC. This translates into CASSSPTLLGNYGYTF.

In DNA form, the CDR3 reads TGTGCCAGCAGTCCCCAGGGTAGAGGCTACGAGCAGTACTTC. This translates into CASSPQGRGYEQYF. The chain uses TRBV27 and TRBJ2-4; weak D call: TRBD1 (5 bases). The J call is doubtful: the DNA matches TRBJ2-7 better. The CDR3 has 14 amino acids. In germline, CDR1 is MNHEY, CDR2 SMNVEV (reference sequence).

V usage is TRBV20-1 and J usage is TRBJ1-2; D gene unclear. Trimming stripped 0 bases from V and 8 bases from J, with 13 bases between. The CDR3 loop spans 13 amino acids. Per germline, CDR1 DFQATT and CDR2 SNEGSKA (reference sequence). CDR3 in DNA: TGCAGTGCTAGAGATAGTCCGATGAGCGGCTACACCTTC. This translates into CSARDSPMSGYTF.

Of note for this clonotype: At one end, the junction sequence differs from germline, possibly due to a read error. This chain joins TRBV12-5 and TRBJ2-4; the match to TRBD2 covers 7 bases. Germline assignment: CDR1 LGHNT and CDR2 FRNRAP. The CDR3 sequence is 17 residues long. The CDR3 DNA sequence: TGTGTTAGTGGACCCTGGGAGCGGGGAAGATTTTCGGACATTCAGTACTTC. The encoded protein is CVSGPWERGRFSDIQYF.

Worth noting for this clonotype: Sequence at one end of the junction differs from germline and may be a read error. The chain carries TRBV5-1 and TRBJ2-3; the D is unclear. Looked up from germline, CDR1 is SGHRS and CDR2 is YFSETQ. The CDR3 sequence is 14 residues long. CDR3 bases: TGCACCAGCAGCTTTGAGAGAAGCACAGATACGCAGTATTTT. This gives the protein CTSSFERSTDTQYF.

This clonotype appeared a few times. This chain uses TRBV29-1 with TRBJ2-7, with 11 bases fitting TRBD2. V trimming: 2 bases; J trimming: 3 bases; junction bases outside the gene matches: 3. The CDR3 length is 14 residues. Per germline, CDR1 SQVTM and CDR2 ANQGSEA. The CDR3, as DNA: TGCAGCGTTGAAACTAGCGGGAGCGGCTACGAGCAGTACTTC. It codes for CSVETSGSGYEQYF.

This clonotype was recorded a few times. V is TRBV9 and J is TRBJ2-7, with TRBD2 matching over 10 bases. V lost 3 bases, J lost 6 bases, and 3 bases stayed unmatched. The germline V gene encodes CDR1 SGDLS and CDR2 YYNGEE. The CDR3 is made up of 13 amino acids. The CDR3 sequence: CASSDLAGGEQYF. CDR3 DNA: TGTGCCAGCAGCGACTTAGCGGGAGGCGAGCAGTACTTC. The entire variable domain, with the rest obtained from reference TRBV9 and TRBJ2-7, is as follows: DSGVTQTPKHLITATGQRVTLRCSPRSGDLSVYWYQQSLDQGLQFLIQYYNGEERAKGNILERFSAQQFPDLHSELNLSSLELGDSALYFCASSDLAGGEQYFGPGTRLTVT.

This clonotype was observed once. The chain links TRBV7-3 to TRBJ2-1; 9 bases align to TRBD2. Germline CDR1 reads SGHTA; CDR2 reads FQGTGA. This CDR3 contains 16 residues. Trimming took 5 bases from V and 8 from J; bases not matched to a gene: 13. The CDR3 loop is CASSEVAGGPSDEQFF. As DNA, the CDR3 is TGTGCCAGCAGCGAAGTGGCGGGAGGGCCTTCAGATGAGCAGTTCTTC.

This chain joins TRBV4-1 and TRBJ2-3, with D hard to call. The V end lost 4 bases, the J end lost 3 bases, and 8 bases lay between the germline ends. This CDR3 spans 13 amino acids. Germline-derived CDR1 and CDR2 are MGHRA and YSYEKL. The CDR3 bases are TGCGCCAGCAGCCTCACCCCGACAGATACGCAGTATTTT. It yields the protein CASSLTPTDTQYF.

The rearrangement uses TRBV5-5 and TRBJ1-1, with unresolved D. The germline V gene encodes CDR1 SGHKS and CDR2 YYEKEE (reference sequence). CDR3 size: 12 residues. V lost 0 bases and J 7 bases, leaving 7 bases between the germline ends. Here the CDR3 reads CASSLGQNEAFF. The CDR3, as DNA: TGTGCCAGCAGCTTGGGGCAGAATGAAGCTTTCTTT. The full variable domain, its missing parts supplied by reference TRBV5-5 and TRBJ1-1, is DAGVTQSPTHLIKTRGQQVTLRCSPISGHKSVSWYQQVLGQGPQFIFQYYEKEERGRGNFPDRFSARQFPNYSSELNVNALLLGDSALYLCASSLGQNEAFFGQGTRLTVV.

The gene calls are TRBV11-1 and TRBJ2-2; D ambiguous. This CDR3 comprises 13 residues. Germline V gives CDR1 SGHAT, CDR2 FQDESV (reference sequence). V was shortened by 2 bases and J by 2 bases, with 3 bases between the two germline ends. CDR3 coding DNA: TGTGCCAGCAGCTTACACAACACCGGGGAGCTGTTTTTT. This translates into CASSLHNTGELFF.

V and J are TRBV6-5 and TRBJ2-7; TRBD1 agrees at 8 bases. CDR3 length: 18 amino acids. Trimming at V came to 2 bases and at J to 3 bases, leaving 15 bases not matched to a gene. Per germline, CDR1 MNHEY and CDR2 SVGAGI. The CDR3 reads CASSYTNRQGTLNYEQYF. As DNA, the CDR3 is TGTGCCAGCAGTTACACGAATAGACAGGGGACCCTTAACTACGAGCAGTACTTC.

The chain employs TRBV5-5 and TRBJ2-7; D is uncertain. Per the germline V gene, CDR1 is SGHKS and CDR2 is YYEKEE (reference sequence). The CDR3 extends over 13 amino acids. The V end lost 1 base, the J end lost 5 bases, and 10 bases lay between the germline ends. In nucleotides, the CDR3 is TGTGCCAGCAGCTTGAGTGCTGCCAACGAGCAGTACTTC. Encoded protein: CASSLSAANEQYF.

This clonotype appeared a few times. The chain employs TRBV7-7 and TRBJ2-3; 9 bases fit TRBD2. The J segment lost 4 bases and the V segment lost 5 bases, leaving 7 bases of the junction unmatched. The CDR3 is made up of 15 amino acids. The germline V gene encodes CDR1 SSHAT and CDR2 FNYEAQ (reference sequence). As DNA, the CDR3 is TGTGCCAGCAGCAGGGGACTAGCCGGCGCAGATACGCAGTATTTT. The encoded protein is CASSRGLAGADTQYF.